The 30 T cell receptor beta chains presented below share a single source sample, sequenced in a study of T-cell memory formation after mild COVID-19. MiXCR, applied by TCRdb to the 5' RACE reads, yields one record per CDR3 protein. This table has 150,000 or so distinct CDR3 sequences, almost 25% appearing once. Sequencing was carried out using PBMCs or a T cell subset sorted from them (not recorded which). The source of these receptors is an adult woman who had mild COVID-19 (a few samples of this study predate the infection). Cell type and time point are not known.

V is TRBV5-6 and J is TRBJ1-1; D remains ambiguous. This CDR3 has 15 amino acids. CDR1 is SGHDT and CDR2 is YYEEEE in the germline V gene. The V gene lost 4 bases and the J gene lost 4 bases, with 17 bases spanning the gap. The CDR3 DNA follows: TGTGCCAGCAGCCCCCGCGGCTTTGGGAGCACTGAAGCTTTCTTT. This codes for CASSPRGFGSTEAFF.

The chain has TRBV19 and TRBJ1-1; D is unclear. The CDR3 has 13 residues. Germline V gives CDR1 LNHDA, CDR2 SQIVND (reference sequence). The ends were cut back, 1 base at V and 1 base at J, with 4 bases in the middle. CDR3 nucleotides: TGTGCCAGTAGTATAGGGCGGAACACTGAAGCTTTCTTT. Translating gives CASSIGRNTEAFF.

In this sample, this clonotype turned up a few times. The gene calls are TRBV12-3 or TRBV12-4 and TRBJ1-6; no reliable D call. V was clipped by 3 bases and J by 10 bases, with 10 bases between them. The CDR3 spans 13 residues. The CDR3 spells CASSFDYSSPLHF. CDR3 in DNA: TGTGCCAGCAGTTTCGACTACAGCTCACCCCTCCACTTT.

The chain employs TRBV21-1 and TRBJ2-7. TRBV21-1 is classified as a pseudogene. This CDR3 contains 16 residues. The CDR3 region is CASSKLGKRTTYEQYF. CDR3 coding DNA: TGTGCCAGCAGCAAATTAGGGAAGAGAACCACCTACGAGCAGTACTTC.

The CDR3, as DNA: TGTGCCACAGACGAAGACAGTGTCAATGAGCAGTTCTTC. Encoded protein: CATDEDSVNEQFF. The chain joins TRBV24-1 to TRBJ2-1; tentative D call: TRBD1 (5 bases). Trimming shortened V by 10 bases and J by 6 bases, and 15 bases separated the two germline ends. The CDR3 extends over 13 amino acids. Germline CDR1 and CDR2: KGHDR and SFDVKD.

The sample holds a few counts of this clonotype. V is TRBV4-1 and J is TRBJ2-5; TRBD2 might be the D (6 bases). Germline V gene lookup returns CDR1 MGHRA and CDR2 YSYEKL. The CDR3 runs 13 residues. With 5 bases removed from V and 4 bases from J, the gap between germline ends came to 11 bases. The CDR3 loop reads CASSGRGLETQYF. For the CDR3, the DNA is TGCGCCAGCAGCGGTCGGGGGTTAGAGACCCAGTACTTC.

The chain recombines TRBV6-4 with TRBJ1-1, with TRBD1 matching over 10 bases. J lost 4 bases, V lost 6 bases, and 2 bases had no gene match. The CDR3 runs to 13 residues. CDR1 MRHNA and CDR2 SNTAGT come from the germline V gene. This chain's CDR3 is CASRWTGGTEAFF. For the CDR3, the DNA is TGTGCCAGCAGGTGGACAGGGGGCACTGAAGCTTTCTTT.

The chain combines TRBV27 with TRBJ2-5; no firm D call. The CDR3 is 13 residues long. Trimming shortened V by 2 bases and J by 4 bases, and 8 bases separated the two germline ends. CDR1 is MNHEY and CDR2 is SMNVEV in the germline V gene (reference sequence). The CDR3 sequence is CASSLSLRETQYF. As DNA, the CDR3 is TGTGCCAGCAGTTTAAGTCTGCGAGAGACCCAGTACTTC.

This clonotype was detected only a few times. CDR3 DNA sequence: TGTGCCTGGAGTGTAGTCAATGAGCAGTTCTTC. This gives the protein CAWSVVNEQFF. The chain has TRBV30 and TRBJ2-1; D not resolved. The CDR3 consists of 11 residues. Trimming stripped 0 bases from V and 6 bases from J, with 3 bases between. The germline CDR1 and CDR2 sequences are GTSNPN and SVGIG (reference sequence).

This chain links TRBV7-9 with TRBJ2-5, with D possibly matching TRBD2 (6 bases). The ends were cut back, 5 bases at V and 3 bases at J, with 19 bases in the middle. This CDR3 has 16 residues. Germline lookup yields CDR1 SEHNR and CDR2 FQNEAQ (reference sequence). The CDR3 sequence is CASSLASTRWEETQYF. CDR3 DNA: TGTGCCAGCAGCCTCGCCTCGACTAGATGGGAAGAGACCCAGTACTTC. The full variable domain, completed using reference TRBV7-9 and TRBJ2-5, is DTGVSQNPRHKITKRGQNVTFRCDPISEHNRLYWYRQTLGQGPEFLTYFQNEAQLEKSRLLSDRFSAERPKGSFSTLEIQRTEQGDSAMYLCASSLASTRWEETQYFGPGTRLLVL.

A few counts support this clonotype. The V and J genes are TRBV19 and TRBJ2-3; a weak D match, TRBD1 (6 bases). The CDR3 covers 14 residues. Deletions cut 3 bases from V and 2 bases from J, with 9 bases between. Germline assignment: CDR1 LNHDA and CDR2 SQIVND (reference sequence). The CDR3 loop reads CASSMGHSTDTQYF. CDR3 in DNA: TGTGCCAGTAGTATGGGACATTCCACAGATACGCAGTATTTT.

This chain links TRBV5-1 with TRBJ2-5; D remains ambiguous. V lost 3 bases and J lost 4, with 7 bases in between. CDR1 is SGHRS and CDR2 is YFSETQ in the germline V gene. The CDR3 sequence is 12 residues long. CDR3 loop: CASSSPPETQYF. The CDR3 DNA sequence: TGCGCCAGCAGCTCCCCCCCAGAGACCCAGTACTTC. Complete variable domain (other parts from reference TRBV5-1 and TRBJ2-5): KAGVTQTPRYLIKTRGQQVTLSCSPISGHRSVSWYQQTPGQGLQFLFEYFSETQRNKGNFPGRFSGRQFSNSRSEMNVSTLELGDSALYLCASSSPPETQYFGPGTRLLVL.

This clonotype ranks as medium-sized. V and J are TRBV4-1 and TRBJ2-2, with 10 bases fitting TRBD1. V lost 7 bases, J lost 6 bases, and 5 bases stayed unmatched. The germline V gene encodes CDR1 MGHRA and CDR2 YSYEKL. There are 14 residues in the CDR3. CDR3 bases: TGCGCCAGCACCCACGACAGGGGGCCCGGGGAGCTGTTTTTT. The encoded protein is CASTHDRGPGELFF.

CDR3 sequence: CSVEDLGAAGLTGELFF. Written as DNA, the CDR3 is TGCAGCGTTGAAGATCTCGGAGCGGCAGGGCTGACCGGGGAGCTGTTTTTT. V and J are TRBV29-1 and TRBJ2-2; D might be TRBD1 or TRBD2, each matching 5 bases. There are 17 residues in the CDR3. Deletions cut 0 bases from V and 5 bases from J, with 19 bases between. Germline loops: CDR1 SQVTM, CDR2 ANQGSEA.

J is TRBJ1-1 and V is TRBV4-2; 8 bases align to TRBD1. Losses at the gene ends were 2 bases for V and 6 bases for J; bases not matched to a gene: 5. Germline V gene lookup returns CDR1 LGHNA and CDR2 YNFKEQ. The CDR3 spans 14 residues. Written as DNA, the CDR3 is TGTGCCAGCAGCCAACAGGGGGCGTCGGCTGAAGCTTTCTTT. Its protein product is CASSQQGASAEAFF.

The chain is built from TRBV7-3 and TRBJ2-2, with 8 bases lining up with TRBD2. This CDR3 has 15 residues. V was pared by 5 bases and J by 1 base, with 3 bases of the junction left unmatched. The germline V gene encodes CDR1 SGHTA and CDR2 FQGTGA. The CDR3 reads CASSPSGQNTGELFF. Here the CDR3 DNA reads TGTGCCAGCAGCCCTAGCGGGCAGAACACCGGGGAGCTGTTTTTT.

This rearrangement joins TRBV12-3 or TRBV12-4 to TRBJ1-6, with 9 bases identical to TRBD1. With 3 bases clipped from V and 7 bases from J, the junction kept 4 bases outside the gene matches. The CDR3 is made up of 15 amino acids. Written as DNA, the CDR3 is TGTGCCAGCAGTTTGCCAGGGACAGGGAATTCACCCCTCCACTTT. Its translation is CASSLPGTGNSPLHF.

J is TRBJ2-5 and V is TRBV13, with TRBD2 as a possible D gene (5 bases). Trimming stripped 5 bases from V and 3 bases from J, with 13 bases between. Germline V gene sequence: CDR1 PRHDT, CDR2 FYEKMQ (reference sequence). The CDR3 covers 14 residues. CDR3 region: CASSPSGLEETQYF. The CDR3 coding sequence is TGTGCCAGCAGCCCAAGCGGCTTAGAAGAGACCCAGTACTTC.

This clonotype was seen ten or more times. Compared with germline, one end of the junction differs, possibly owing to a read error. The rearrangement uses TRBV7-6 and TRBJ2-4; a weak D match, TRBD1 (5 bases). The CDR3 sequence is 13 residues long. Germline V gene data show CDR1 as SGHVS and CDR2 as FNYEAQ. CDR3 protein: CASSLGQGSPRLF. CDR3 DNA: TGTGCCAGCAGCTTGGGGCAGGGTTCCCCCCGACTGTTC. The whole variable domain, remainder taken from reference TRBV7-6 and TRBJ2-4, is GAGVSQSPRYKVTKRGQDVALRCDPISGHVSLYWYRQALGQGPEFLTYFNYEAQQDKSGLPNDRFSAERPEGSISTLTIQRTEQRDSAMYRCASSLGQGSPRLFGAGTRLSVL.

The chain joins TRBV20-1 to TRBJ2-2; D is unresolved. There are 15 residues in the CDR3. Germline loops: CDR1 DFQATT, CDR2 SNEGSKA (reference sequence). V dropped 6 bases and J dropped 3 bases, with 17 bases sitting between them. CDR3 amino acids: CSALASSRHTGELFF. CDR3 sequence (DNA): TGCAGTGCCCTCGCATCCTCGCGGCACACCGGGGAGCTGTTTTTT.

V is TRBV12-3 or TRBV12-4 and J is TRBJ2-7; the match to TRBD1 covers 7 bases. The CDR3 loop spans 15 amino acids. With V trimmed by 5 bases and J by 2 bases, 9 bases remained unmatched. CDR3 sequence (DNA): TGTGCCAGCAGTGACAGGGAATCTAACACCTACGAGCAGTACTTC. The encoded protein is CASSDRESNTYEQYF.

The rearrangement links TRBV7-8 to TRBJ1-1; the match to TRBD1 covers 8 bases. Germline CDR1 is SGHVS and CDR2 is FQNEAQ. Germline trimming cut 0 bases from V and 5 bases from J; bases unmatched to any gene: 5. This CDR3 contains 15 residues. This chain's CDR3 is CASSLAGQGGTEAFF. The DNA of the CDR3 is TGTGCCAGCAGCTTAGCCGGACAGGGAGGGACTGAAGCTTTCTTT.

This clonotype was seen only a few times. The chain recombines TRBV29-1 with TRBJ2-7; 7 nucleotides match TRBD1. This CDR3 comprises 11 residues. J lost 3 bases, V lost 6 bases, and 2 bases had no gene match. Germline V gives CDR1 SQVTM, CDR2 ANQGSEA. Written as DNA, the CDR3 is TGCAGCGTCGGGGACAGCTACGAGCAGTACTTC. This gives the protein CSVGDSYEQYF.

The chain links TRBV5-1 to TRBJ2-3; 8 nucleotides agree with TRBD1. Germline V CDR1 and CDR2: SGHRS, YFSETQ. J was trimmed by 6 bases and V by 2 bases; bases with no gene match: 5. There are 14 residues in the CDR3. The CDR3 spells CASSFGQGADTQYF. In DNA, the CDR3 is TGCGCCAGCAGCTTTGGGCAGGGGGCTGATACGCAGTATTTT. The full variable domain, rest sourced from reference TRBV5-1 and TRBJ2-3, is KAGVTQTPRYLIKTRGQQVTLSCSPISGHRSVSWYQQTPGQGLQFLFEYFSETQRNKGNFPGRFSGRQFSNSRSEMNVSTLELGDSALYLCASSFGQGADTQYFGPGTRLTVL.

The chain employs TRBV29-1 and TRBJ2-1; 8 nucleotides agree with TRBD2. Germline assignment: CDR1 SQVTM and CDR2 ANQGSEA. The CDR3 consists of 16 residues. Trimming at V came to 0 bases and at J to 0 bases, leaving 4 bases not matched to a gene. CDR3 bases: TGCAGCGTTGAAGATGGAGCGGGGGCCTCCTACAATGAGCAGTTCTTC. Protein: CSVEDGAGASYNEQFF.

This sequence joins TRBV5-1 and TRBJ2-3; 9 nucleotides agree with TRBD1. CDR3 length: 14 amino acids. Germline CDR1 and CDR2: SGHRS and YFSETQ. Germline trimming cut 4 bases from V and 4 bases from J; bases unmatched to any gene: 4. The CDR3 DNA reads as TGCGCCAGCAGCGAATGGACAGGGGCAGATACGCAGTATTTT. This sequence encodes CASSEWTGADTQYF.

V gene TRBV7-8 combines with J gene TRBJ2-7; 7 nucleotides agree with TRBD2. The CDR3 is 16 amino acids. Germline trimming cut 4 bases from V and 5 bases from J; bases unmatched to any gene: 14. Germline CDR1 is SGHVS and CDR2 is FQNEAQ. The CDR3 protein is CASSSPMGREGHEQYF. CDR3 DNA: TGTGCCAGCAGCTCGCCTATGGGCAGGGAGGGCCACGAGCAGTACTTC.

The gene calls are TRBV29-1 and TRBJ2-7; D gene unclear. The CDR3 is 15 amino acids. Trimming cost V 3 bases and J 4 bases, with 19 bases left between them. In germline, CDR1 is SQVTM, CDR2 ANQGSEA. CDR3 coding DNA: TGCAGCGTTGAGACGACCGGGCGGTACCCGTACGAGCAGTACTTC. Translated: CSVETTGRYPYEQYF.

With regard to this clonotype: A junction end diverges from the germline sequence, so it may reflect a read error. This chain uses TRBV5-1 with TRBJ2-7; 10 bases line up with TRBD2. Germline CDR1 SGHRS, CDR2 YFSETQ. This CDR3 is built from 16 residues. The CDR3 here is CASSLGASGGIDDQYF. CDR3 bases: TGCGCCAGCAGCTTGGGTGCTAGCGGGGGTATAGACGATCAGTACTTC.

This clonotype was seen a single time. The V gene is TRBV19, the J gene TRBJ2-2; D perhaps matches TRBD2 (5 bases). Germline V gives CDR1 LNHDA, CDR2 SQIVND (reference sequence). This CDR3 is built from 13 residues. Between the trimmed V and J ends, which lost 5 bases and 6 bases, there was a span of 10 bases. The CDR3, as DNA: TGTGCCAGTAGTTTCGGGATCCCCGGGGAGCTGTTTTTT. Its protein is CASSFGIPGELFF.